The sequence of this T cell receptor beta chain was determined in a study of blood T cell repertoires in COVID-19 (dated by TCRdb to the early 2020s). About the study as a whole: Samples from collaborators originated in the United States, Italy and Spain and spanned both the acute and convalescent phases of COVID-19. Where HLA class I and class II types were available, the types were taken from metadata supplied by the sample provider, not from assay-based typing. The material from the prospective study consisted of cDNA or gDNA derived from T cells, B-cell-depleted T cells, or PBMCs. The repertoires were released in a freely available public database intended as a resource for research on the immune response to SARS-CoV-2. Samples were obtained from the ongoing ImmuneRACE study (first 160 participants) and from some 1,300 subjects provided by 6 global collaborators. The dataset comprised deeply sampled blood TCRbeta repertoires from subjects exposed to, actively infected with, or recovered from COVID-19. A de-identified subject ID, COVID-19 status, age in years and sex were almost always included in the sample metadata. Overall study results and their limits: The quantity of clinical and demographic metadata differed by source and by participant and was supplied without curation.

The CDR3 spans 20 residues, from the cysteine through the phenylalanine. Only the CDR3 DNA is retained, 60 bases long and in frame from the first base. The junction carries 25 bases between V and J, which are trimmed by 4 bases and 1 base respectively. In the germline V gene, CDR1 corresponds to MGHRA and CDR2 to YSYEKL. Points on this clone: The antigen this receptor binds is unknown. The input lacks base qualities; no much larger clone sits a single base away.

TCRbeta CDR3 regions were amplified from genomic DNA using the immunoSEQ Assay, a bias-controlled multiplex PCR. Processing in the source paper ran as follows. Within the assay, amplification of reference gene primers was used to estimate how many nucleated cells each sample contained. To quantify the absolute abundance of each unique TCRbeta CDR3 rearrangement, sequence reads were collapsed and filtered. Productive Simpson clonality was computed per sample as the square root of Simpson's diversity index over productive rearrangements. The clones in this table, taken by TCRdb from immuneACCESS, are in-frame only. Not every clone is retained; where verified, under half of the shortfall comes from an unresolved V gene, and the cause of the rest is unknown. V, J and clone size derive from that table, while D and trimming were established from the DNA sequence. In this sample the table shows more than 110,000 clones, around 80% of which occur a single time. Of the sample, 5% to 7% is held by the ten largest clones.

In the prospective study, participants were roughly 18 to 89 years old, resided in about two dozen geographic areas of the United States, and were enrolled through a virtual design. In the prospective study, cohorts were assigned on the basis of participant-reported clinical history obtained from a screening survey and a study questionnaire. ImmuneRACE Cohort 3 recovered participants were defined by two consecutive negative NP/OP PCR tests, healthcare professional clearance, or symptom resolution. In the prospective study, whole blood, serum and a nasopharyngeal or oropharyngeal swab were collected from each participant by mobile phlebotomists. Prospective study participants could optionally give additional blood draws and questionnaires over a roughly two-month period. Before DNA extraction, prospective study blood samples were shipped either frozen or at room temperature.

The rearrangement combines TRBV4-1 with TRBJ2-2; perhaps TRBD2 is the D gene, with 6 bases matching. This clonotype originated in a woman aged 45-59 years who had recovered from COVID-19. What was sequenced was PBMCs or T cells enriched from blood (not recorded which). This receptor has the CDR3 CASSPLWGDLNIRNTGELFF. The nucleotide sequence is TGCGCCAGCAGCCCTCTCTGGGGGGACCTTAACATAAGGAACACCGGGGAGCTGTTTTTT.